The rows below give T cell receptor beta chains drawn from one sample of a study of blood T cell repertoires in COVID-19. The protocol was immunoSEQ multiplex PCR, while the TCRdb copy is restricted to in-frame clones and leaves out a portion. The sample contains 120,000 to 150,000 clones, roughly 80% of which appear only once. Material for sequencing was peripheral blood. The receptors derive from a human donor in a cohort sampled during active COVID-19. Each CDR3 is given with its conserved first and last residue. Each record gives: CDR3 protein, CDR3 DNA, J gene, D gene, clone size, V gene. A D gene is named only where the DNA matches it firmly. Clone size is given for some rows only: seen once, a few or many times, or a class if the clone is expanded.

CDR3aa: CASRLDRVGNQPQHF; CDR3nt: TGCGCCAGCAGGCTCGACAGGGTAGGGAATCAGCCCCAGCATTTT; j_gene: TRBJ1-5; d_gene: TRBD1; abundance: few; v_gene: TRBV10-2
CDR3aa: CASSQGVGVGTQYF; CDR3nt: TGTGCCAGCAGCCAAGGGGTGGGAGTAGGGACCCAGTACTTC; j_gene: TRBJ2-5; d_gene: -; abundance: once; v_gene: TRBV3-1/TRBV3-2
CDR3aa: CASSISSARGKWDGNIQYF; CDR3nt: TGTGCCAGTAGTATAAGTTCGGCTAGAGGGAAATGGGATGGGAACATTCAGTACTTC; j_gene: TRBJ2-4; d_gene: -; abundance: -; v_gene: TRBV19
CDR3aa: CASSPGEGDTGELFF; CDR3nt: TGTGCCAGCAGTCCCGGAGAAGGGGACACCGGGGAGCTGTTTTTT; j_gene: TRBJ2-2; d_gene: -; abundance: once; v_gene: TRBV6-5
CDR3aa: CASTPGGYSNQPQHF; CDR3nt: TGTGCCAGCACCCCGGGGGGGTATAGCAATCAGCCCCAGCATTTT; j_gene: TRBJ1-5; d_gene: -; abundance: -; v_gene: TRBV6-6
CDR3aa: CASSSHWGGEQFF; CDR3nt: TGTGCCAGCAGCTCCCACTGGGGAGGGGAGCAGTTCTTC; j_gene: TRBJ2-1; d_gene: TRBD2; abundance: -; v_gene: TRBV7-6
CDR3aa: CASRTGMVGNTIYF; CDR3nt: TGTGCCAGCAGAACAGGGATGGTTGGAAACACCATATATTTT; j_gene: TRBJ1-3; d_gene: -; abundance: -; v_gene: TRBV6-5
CDR3aa: CASSQLRLAGGAEQFF; CDR3nt: TGTGCCAGCAGCCAATTAAGGTTAGCGGGGGGCGCGGAGCAGTTCTTC; j_gene: TRBJ2-1; d_gene: TRBD2; abundance: -; v_gene: TRBV14
CDR3aa: CASSSPSGGQTYNEQFF; CDR3nt: TGCGCCAGCAGCTCTCCTAGCGGGGGTCAGACCTACAATGAGCAGTTCTTC; j_gene: TRBJ2-1; d_gene: TRBD2; abundance: -; v_gene: TRBV5-1
CDR3aa: CASSLDRAREQYF; CDR3nt: TGCGCCAGCAGCCTGGACAGGGCTCGCGAGCAGTACTTC; j_gene: TRBJ2-7; d_gene: TRBD1; abundance: -; v_gene: TRBV5-1
CDR3aa: CASSSPLGGTDHQQFF; CDR3nt: TGCGCCAGCAGCTCCCCTTTGGGGGGTACAGATCACCAGCAGTTCTTC; j_gene: TRBJ2-1; d_gene: -; abundance: -; v_gene: TRBV5-1
CDR3aa: CASSSGQGRTEAFF; CDR3nt: TGTGCCAGCAGCTCTGGACAGGGACGGACTGAAGCTTTCTTT; j_gene: TRBJ1-1; d_gene: TRBD1; abundance: -; v_gene: TRBV7-2
CDR3aa: CASTPGTFATNEKLFF; CDR3nt: TGTGCCAGCACACCCGGGACATTTGCAACTAATGAAAAACTGTTTTTT; j_gene: TRBJ1-4; d_gene: -; abundance: -; v_gene: TRBV25-1
CDR3aa: CASSIGAGASYEQYF; CDR3nt: TGTGCCAGTAGTATCGGAGCCGGAGCCTCCTACGAGCAGTACTTC; j_gene: TRBJ2-7; d_gene: -; abundance: -; v_gene: TRBV19
CDR3aa: CASSEWGGDEQYF; CDR3nt: TGCGCCAGCAGTGAGTGGGGGGGCGACGAGCAGTACTTC; j_gene: TRBJ2-7; d_gene: -; abundance: -; v_gene: TRBV10-1
CDR3aa: CASSVERGSYNSPLHF; CDR3nt: TGTGCCAGCAGCGTGGAGCGCGGGAGCTATAATTCACCCCTCCACTTT; j_gene: TRBJ1-6; d_gene: -; abundance: few; v_gene: TRBV5-6
CDR3aa: CSAFQGGDEQYF; CDR3nt: TGCAGCGCCTTTCAGGGGGGCGACGAGCAGTACTTC; j_gene: TRBJ2-7; d_gene: -; abundance: -; v_gene: TRBV29-1
CDR3aa: CASSSRLAGRWEQYF; CDR3nt: TGTGCCAGCAGTTCTCGACTAGCGGGGAGGTGGGAGCAGTACTTC; j_gene: TRBJ2-7; d_gene: TRBD2; abundance: -; v_gene: TRBV28
CDR3aa: CATSAKRSVGYGYTF; CDR3nt: TGTGCCACCAGCGCCAAGCGATCAGTAGGCTATGGCTACACCTTC; j_gene: TRBJ1-2; d_gene: -; abundance: -; v_gene: TRBV15
CDR3aa: CASSPETGVEKLFF; CDR3nt: TGTGCCAGCTCACCAGAGACAGGGGTGGAAAAACTGTTTTTT; j_gene: TRBJ1-4; d_gene: TRBD1; abundance: -; v_gene: TRBV18
CDR3aa: CASSLAGGYEQYF; CDR3nt: TGTGCCAGCAGCCTAGCGGGGGGATACGAGCAGTACTTC; j_gene: TRBJ2-7; d_gene: TRBD2; abundance: once; v_gene: TRBV4-2
CDR3aa: CASSRLARDTYGYTF; CDR3nt: TGTGCCAGTAGCCGCCTTGCCCGGGACACATATGGCTACACCTTC; j_gene: TRBJ1-2; d_gene: -; abundance: -; v_gene: TRBV19
CDR3aa: CASSTDIDRDTNEKLFF; CDR3nt: TGTGCCAGCAGCACCGACATAGACAGGGACACTAATGAAAAACTGTTTTTT; j_gene: TRBJ1-4; d_gene: TRBD1; abundance: once; v_gene: TRBV7-9
CDR3aa: CASSSRSVAGGTLNEQFF; CDR3nt: TGTGCCAGCAGCTCCCGTTCCGTAGCGGGGGGGACCCTAAATGAGCAGTTCTTC; j_gene: TRBJ2-1; d_gene: TRBD2; abundance: once; v_gene: TRBV7-2
CDR3aa: CASSVDRAKYNEQFF; CDR3nt: TGTGCCAGCAGCGTAGACAGGGCGAAATACAATGAGCAGTTCTTC; j_gene: TRBJ2-1; d_gene: -; abundance: -; v_gene: TRBV9
CDR3aa: CASSRRQGVEKLFF; CDR3nt: TGTGCCAGCAGCCGCCGACAGGGTGTTGAAAAACTGTTTTTT; j_gene: TRBJ1-4; d_gene: TRBD1; abundance: -; v_gene: TRBV3-1/TRBV3-2